The 10 T cell receptor beta chains given below trace back to one sample, sequenced in a study of tumor and adjacent non-tumor tissue in lung cancer. RNA was extracted from bulk tissue without any cell sorting. TCRbeta libraries were built with three rounds of nested PCR, modified from ARM-PCR. Each CDR3 protein gets one entry after TCRdb re-called the multiplex PCR reads with MiXCR. This sample carries about 200,000 distinct CDR3 sequences, 71% of them seen once, and the ten largest clones take roughly 24%. Source material: lung tumor tissue. The receptor source for this set is a man between 60 and 75 years old with non-small cell lung cancer.

V usage is TRBV4-3 and J usage is TRBJ2-1, with 9 bases lining up with TRBD2. Germline V gene lookup returns CDR1 LGHNA and CDR2 YSLEER. V shed 0 bases and J 4 bases; nucleotides not matched to a gene: 1. The CDR3 consists of 15 residues. The DNA of the CDR3 is TGCGCCAGCAGCCAAGAACTAGCGGGTTACAATGAGCAGTTCTTC. Translated: CASSQELAGYNEQFF.

To note about this clonotype: A junction boundary mismatches the germline segment, possibly from a read error. The rearrangement uses TRBV24-1 and TRBJ2-1; 9 bases align to TRBD2. Germline V lookup: CDR1 KGHDR, CDR2 SFDVKD. CDR3 length: 16 residues. CDR3 sequence (DNA): TGTACCACCAGTGATTTGCGGGGGGGCTCCTATAATGAGCAGTTCTTC. Translated, it gives CTTSDLRGGSYNEQFF.

This clonotype has a single count. The junction departs from the called germline gene at one end, perhaps through a read error. The rearrangement links TRBV4-1 to TRBJ1-2; D is unresolved. Germline values: CDR1 MGHRA, CDR2 YSYEKL. This CDR3 has 14 residues. CDR3: CVSSPRTADYGYTF. The CDR3 DNA sequence: TGCGTCAGCAGCCCGAGGACGGCTGACTATGGCTACACCTTC.

In regard to this clonotype: A much larger clone lies a single base off, so this may be a read error. The genes are TRBV12-3 or TRBV12-4 and TRBJ1-2, with TRBD1 matching 8 bases. The CDR3 is made up of 13 amino acids. Written as DNA, the CDR3 is TGTACCAGCAGTTCGGACAGGGCTTATGGCTACACCTTC. This translates into CTSSSDRAYGYTF.

A remark on this clonotype: At one boundary the junction diverges from the germline segment, which might be a read error. The genes are TRBV20-1 and TRBJ2-7, with D tentatively TRBD1 (5 bases). The CDR3 contains 15 residues. The V gene's germline CDR1 is DFQATT and CDR2 SNEGSKA (reference sequence). CDR3 DNA sequence: TGCAGTGTTAGATCAAGGACAAACCCATCTTACGAGCAGTACTTC. This sequence encodes CSVRSRTNPSYEQYF.

Of note for this clonotype: A much larger clone differs from this one at a single base, so this may be a read error. This chain uses TRBV20-1 with TRBJ1-3; 7 bases agree with TRBD1. Germline-derived CDR1 and CDR2 are DFQATT and SNEGSKA (reference sequence). Trimming cost V 6 bases and J 4 bases; bases outside gene matches: 9. The CDR3 totals 14 residues. The CDR3 DNA reads TGCAGTGCGAACGACAGGGAGCACGGAAACACCATATATTTT. The encoded protein is CSANDREHGNTIYF.

The sample holds a few counts of this clonotype. Here the CDR3 DNA reads TGTGCCAGCAGCCAAGCTGTTCAGGGGGCGAATGAAAAACTGTTTTTT. Translating gives CASSQAVQGANEKLFF. The gene calls are TRBV4-2 and TRBJ1-4; 8 bases are a match to TRBD1. With 1 base clipped from V and 5 bases from J, the junction kept 6 bases outside the gene matches. The CDR3 extends over 16 amino acids. The germline V gene has CDR1 LGHNA and CDR2 YNFKEQ.

This clonotype is labeled as medium-sized (0.01 to 0.1%). The V gene is TRBV20-1, the J gene TRBJ2-1, with 8 bases lining up with TRBD2. CDR3 length equals 13 residues. Germline assignment: CDR1 DFQATT and CDR2 SNEGSKA (reference sequence). The V segment lost 2 bases and the J segment 6 bases; nucleotides outside the gene matches: 3. The CDR3: CSARTSGVNEQFF. The CDR3, as DNA: TGCAGTGCTAGAACTAGCGGTGTCAATGAGCAGTTCTTC.

The chain combines TRBV23-1 with TRBJ2-1; TRBD2 agrees at 15 bases. TRBV23-1 is given ORF status, its function remaining uncertain. With V trimmed by 2 bases and J by 4 bases, 3 bases remained unmatched. This CDR3 has 17 residues. The CDR3: CASSQRGLAGGYNEQFF. In nucleotides, the CDR3 is TGCGCCAGCAGTCAAAGGGGACTAGCGGGGGGTTACAATGAGCAGTTCTTC.

Remarks on this clonotype: A much larger clone sits a single nucleotide away, making a read error possible. The gene calls are TRBV20-1 and TRBJ2-1; possibly TRBD2 for D (5 bases). CDR1 and CDR2 from the germline V gene are DFQATT and SNEGSKA (reference sequence). The CDR3 has 13 residues. V was trimmed by 6 bases and J by 5 bases, leaving 14 bases between them. CDR3 sequence reads: CSARTGKNNEQFF. As DNA, the CDR3 is TGCAGTGCCAGGACTGGGAAGAACAATGAGCAGTTCTTC.